This entry features one T cell receptor beta chain sequence. The antigen is not known. Constant-segment primers were used for 5'RACE, and the resulting TCR alpha and TCR beta cDNA libraries carried sample barcodes and UMIs. Using its own MiXCR run on the 5' RACE reads, TCRdb lists one record per CDR3 protein. The repertoire holds around 300,000 distinct CDR3 sequences, with roughly 13% as singletons. The data were obtained in a study of T-cell memory formation after mild COVID-19. Notes on the study in general: Contracting CD4+ clones lay largely in CM and EM, with CD8+ ones residing in EMRA. Contracting clones from day 15 to 85 showed balanced CD4/CD8; later expanders favored CD4+.

There are 17 residues in the CDR3. V shed 0 bases, J shed 2 bases, and the junction held 9 bases outside the gene matches. CDR1 and CDR2 (germline): SGHRS, YFSETQ. Sequenced sample: PBMCs or a T cell subset sorted from them (not recorded which). The chain employs TRBV5-1 and TRBJ2-7; 9 bases are a match to TRBD1. This clonotype was obtained from a man in his late teens or twenties who had mild COVID-19 (a few samples of this study predate the infection). Cell type and time point are not known. CDR3 protein: CASSLVGTGSPTYEQYF. CDR3 bases: TGCGCCAGCAGCTTGGTCGGGACAGGGAGCCCAACCTACGAGCAGTACTTC. Full variable domain (rest looked up from reference TRBV5-1 and TRBJ2-7): KAGVTQTPRYLIKTRGQQVTLSCSPISGHRSVSWYQQTPGQGLQFLFEYFSETQRNKGNFPGRFSGRQFSNSRSEMNVSTLELGDSALYLCASSLVGTGSPTYEQYFGPGTRLTVT.